Listed below are T cell receptor beta chains from one sample, sequenced in a study of spatial heterogeneity in lung cancer. Each CDR3 protein is one row after TCRdb ran MiXCR on the 5' RACE reads. In the table there are 20,000 to 30,000 distinct CDR3 sequences, about 9.3% of which are singletons. The sequencing here drew on lung tumor tissue, taken at surgery. These receptors originate from a male donor with early-stage non-small cell lung cancer. The CDR3 runs from the conserved cysteine through the conserved F or W. Each record gives: CDR3 DNA, CDR3 protein, V gene, D gene, J gene, clone size. The D gene is left open where the match is weak. Some rows have no size entry. The others give once, few or many, or a class for an expanded clone.

TGTGCCAGCAGCCCTGGACAAGGGGACACCGGGGAGCTGTTTTTT CASSPGQGDTGELFF TRBV7-9 - TRBJ2-2 many
TGCGCCAGCAGCTTGAGGGAGAACAATGAGCAGTTCTTC CASSLRENNEQFF TRBV5-1 - TRBJ2-1 many
TGTGCCAGCATTAGGACTAGCGGGATCTACGAGCAGTACTTC CASIRTSGIYEQYF TRBV28 TRBD2 TRBJ2-7 medium-sized
TGTGCCAGCAGCGTGGGCGGGATGGGAGAGACCCAGTACTTC CASSVGGMGETQYF TRBV9 - TRBJ2-5 few
TGTGCCTGGACTCAATCGCTGTACCCGGGTGGAAATTCACCCCTCCACTTT CAWTQSLYPGGNSPLHF TRBV30 - TRBJ1-6 many
TGTGCCAGCAGTTCCCTCGGACAGCTTCACCAAGAGACCCAGTACTTC CASSSLGQLHQETQYF TRBV28 - TRBJ2-5 many
TGTGCCATCAGTCGGACAGACCAAGAGACCCAGTACTTC CAISRTDQETQYF TRBV10-3 - TRBJ2-5 many
TGCGCCAGCAGCTTCCGGGACTGGAACACCGGGGAGCTGTTTTTT CASSFRDWNTGELFF TRBV5-1 - TRBJ2-2 many
TGTGCCAGCACCCCTACAGGGTTTAGCAATCAGCCCCAGCATTTT CASTPTGFSNQPQHF TRBV2 - TRBJ1-5 few
TGTGCCAGCAGCCCACAGGGGGCGCAGGTGGAGACCCAGTACTTC CASSPQGAQVETQYF TRBV7-6 TRBD1 TRBJ2-5 many
TGTGCCAGCAGCTTAATACAGGGGGAGGAAAATGAGCAGTTCTTC CASSLIQGEENEQFF TRBV7-3 TRBD1 TRBJ2-1 few
TGCAGTGCTTGGGTAACTAGCGGGAGGATGTTAGATACGCAGTATTTT CSAWVTSGRMLDTQYF TRBV20-1 TRBD2 TRBJ2-3 many
TGTGCCAGCAGTTCAGGGACAGGGGGGCGTGCTGAAGCTTTCTTT CASSSGTGGRAEAFF TRBV6-1 TRBD1 TRBJ1-1 -
TGTGCCAGCAGCTCATCGAAGACCCAGTACTTC CASSSSKTQYF TRBV28 - TRBJ2-5 -
TGCGCCAGCAGCTACGTGGCCGGGTCAGGGGAGCAGTACTTC CASSYVAGSGEQYF TRBV5-1 - TRBJ2-7 many
TGTGCCAGCAGTTTCGGGACTAGACAGCAGTACTTC CASSFGTRQQYF TRBV28 TRBD2 TRBJ2-7 many
TGTGCCAGCAGCCTTGCCAGCTCGAGGGGGACCCAGTACTTC CASSLASSRGTQYF TRBV6-2/TRBV6-3 - TRBJ2-5 -
TGTGCCAGCAGTCTTGGACAGGGAGGTCCTGAGACCCAGTACTTC CASSLGQGGPETQYF TRBV12-3/TRBV12-4 TRBD1 TRBJ2-5 many
TGTGCCAGCAGTGTCTCCCTACTCTATGGCTACACCTTC CASSVSLLYGYTF TRBV28 - TRBJ1-2 many
TGTGCCAGCAGCCCTCCGGGACTTTTCTCCTACAATGAGCAGTTCTTC CASSPPGLFSYNEQFF TRBV7-2 - TRBJ2-1 -
TGCAGTGCCCCCTCCGACAGGGGATCCTACGAGCAGTACTTC CSAPSDRGSYEQYF TRBV20-1 TRBD1 TRBJ2-7 many
TGCAGTGCTGGGGGAACCAGCGGGAGGGGCGAGCAGTACTTC CSAGGTSGRGEQYF TRBV20-1 TRBD2 TRBJ2-7 many
TGTGCCAGCAGCACAGGACAGTTTGTTAGGCAGTATTTT CASSTGQFVRQYF TRBV7-2 - TRBJ2-3 few
TGTGCCAGCAGCTTGGCGGGGGGGCAGGGTGAGACCCAGTACTTC CASSLAGGQGETQYF TRBV5-4 TRBD2 TRBJ2-5 many
TGTGCCAGCAGCCAAAGTAACTATGGCTACACCTTC CASSQSNYGYTF TRBV3-1 - TRBJ1-2 many
TGCGCCAGCAGCCTCCCGACAGGAGGAAGGGAGACCCAGTACTTC CASSLPTGGRETQYF TRBV5-1 - TRBJ2-5 few
TGTGCCAGCAGCTTAGGTGGAGGGGGAGAGGGCACAGATACGCAGTATTTT CASSLGGGGEGTDTQYF TRBV11-3 - TRBJ2-3 few
TGTGCCAGCAGCAAAGGGCGCTCTGGAAACACCATATATTTT CASSKGRSGNTIYF TRBV6-5 - TRBJ1-3 many
TGCAGCGTTGGAGGGGCCGGTGGGGAGACCCAGTACTTC CSVGGAGGETQYF TRBV29-1 - TRBJ2-5 many
TGTGCCAGCAGTTTGGATGGACAGCTTCTGGGAGAGACCCAGTACTTC CASSLDGQLLGETQYF TRBV27 - TRBJ2-5 few
- CSVLSWGQGDYEQYF TRBV29-1 - TRBJ2-7 many
TGCAGTGCTAGATTCCTCGTGGGGGGGGATACGCAGTATTTT CSARFLVGGDTQYF TRBV20-1 TRBD2 TRBJ2-3 -
TGTGCCAGCAGTGCCGGGACAGGGTCCACCGGGGAGCTGTTTTTT CASSAGTGSTGELFF TRBV12-1 - TRBJ2-2 many
TGCGCCAGCAGCTTGGGGGACGGTATAGCCTACGAGCAGTACTTC CASSLGDGIAYEQYF TRBV5-1 - TRBJ2-7 many
TGCAGTGCTAGAGATCCAGGGGCAGGTCCCTACGAGCAGTACTTC CSARDPGAGPYEQYF TRBV20-1 - TRBJ2-7 many
TGTGCCAGCAGTTTAAGAGGGGTCACCGGGGAGCTGTTTTTT CASSLRGVTGELFF TRBV12-3/TRBV12-4 - TRBJ2-2 many
TGCGCCAGCAGCACGGGACAGGGCTTTTTGAGCTCCTACAATGAGCAGTTCTTC CASSTGQGFLSSYNEQFF TRBV5-1 TRBD1 TRBJ2-1 few
TGTGCCATCAGTGAGGCGGGGACAGGGAACACCGGGGAGCTGTTTTTT CAISEAGTGNTGELFF TRBV10-3 TRBD1 TRBJ2-2 many
TGTGCCATCACGGACAGGGGGCTCGTAGACACCGGGGAGCTGTTTTTT CAITDRGLVDTGELFF TRBV10-3 TRBD1 TRBJ2-2 many
TGTGCCAGCAGCTTGAGGTTGGCAGGGGGAGCTTTCTTT CASSLRLAGGAFF TRBV5-6 TRBD1 TRBJ1-1 many
TGTGCCAGCAGTTTCCGGCAGCGGGGGAACGAGCAGTACTTC CASSFRQRGNEQYF TRBV27 TRBD2 TRBJ2-7 few
TGCAGCGTTGCCGTGGGCACCGGGGAGCTGTTTTTT CSVAVGTGELFF TRBV29-1 - TRBJ2-2 few
TGTGCCAGCAGCTTAGGAACAGGCTCTACCTCCTACGAGCAGTACTTC CASSLGTGSTSYEQYF TRBV7-2 - TRBJ2-7 many
TGCGCCAGCAGCTTCCACAACAGGGCTTGGCTGGCGGGGGGCCCAGATACGCAGTATTTT CASSFHNRAWLAGGPDTQYF TRBV5-1 TRBD2 TRBJ2-3 many
TGTGCCAGCAGATCCATGACAGATCCCTTCGTCGGGGAGCTGTTTTTT CASRSMTDPFVGELFF TRBV6-5 - TRBJ2-2 -
TGTGCCAGCAGCTTGACAGAGTCTGGATCACCCCTCCACTTT CASSLTESGSPLHF TRBV7-8 - TRBJ1-6 many
TGTGCCAGCAGCACGACAGTCTACGAGCAGTACTTC CASSTTVYEQYF TRBV7-9 - TRBJ2-7 few
TGTGCCAGCAGTTTCCTGACTAGCGGGATAGACACCGGGGAGCTGTTTTTT CASSFLTSGIDTGELFF TRBV6-5 TRBD2 TRBJ2-2 few
TGTGCCAGCAGCTCTTGGCTATTGAACACTGAAGCTTTCTTT CASSSWLLNTEAFF TRBV7-8 - TRBJ1-1 many
TGTGCCAGCAGGGGGACTAGCGGTTACGAGCAGTACTTC CASRGTSGYEQYF TRBV6-5 TRBD2 TRBJ2-7 many
TGCAGTGCTAGAGCGATCGTTTTCGACTCTAGCGAGCAGTACTTC CSARAIVFDSSEQYF TRBV20-1 - TRBJ2-7 medium-sized
TGTGCCAGCAGTCGACTAGCGGCGGACAATGAGCAGTTCTTC CASSRLAADNEQFF TRBV7-2 TRBD2 TRBJ2-1 -
TGTGCCAGCAGCTTAGTGGACAATCAGCCCCAGCATTTT CASSLVDNQPQHF TRBV7-8 - TRBJ1-5 few
TGCAGTGCTAGAGCCCTTCGGAGTGATCTAAACTATGGCTACACCTTC CSARALRSDLNYGYTF TRBV20-1 - TRBJ1-2 many
TGTGCCAGCAGCTTTCAACTAGCGGGGGGTGCCACAGATACGCAGTATTTT CASSFQLAGGATDTQYF TRBV7-3 TRBD2 TRBJ2-3 many